The sequence of this TCR beta chain was determined in a study of cytomegalovirus exposure and HLA in healthy donors. Method: immunoSEQ multiplex PCR; TCRdb's copy keeps in-frame clones and lacks some. The repertoire holds roughly 280,000 clones, with 80% to 90% as singletons. The sequencing sample was made of PBMCs. This clonotype originated in a woman aged 18-30 years in good health and CMV-seronegative.

CDR3 DNA: TGCAGCGTTTCTGCTGGAAACACCATATATTTT. This translates into CSVSAGNTIYF. This chain connects TRBV29-1 to TRBJ1-3; no clear D gene. Trimming took 5 bases from V and 2 from J, leaving 4 bases between them. This CDR3 region has 11 residues. CDR1 SQVTM and CDR2 ANQGSEA come from the germline V gene.